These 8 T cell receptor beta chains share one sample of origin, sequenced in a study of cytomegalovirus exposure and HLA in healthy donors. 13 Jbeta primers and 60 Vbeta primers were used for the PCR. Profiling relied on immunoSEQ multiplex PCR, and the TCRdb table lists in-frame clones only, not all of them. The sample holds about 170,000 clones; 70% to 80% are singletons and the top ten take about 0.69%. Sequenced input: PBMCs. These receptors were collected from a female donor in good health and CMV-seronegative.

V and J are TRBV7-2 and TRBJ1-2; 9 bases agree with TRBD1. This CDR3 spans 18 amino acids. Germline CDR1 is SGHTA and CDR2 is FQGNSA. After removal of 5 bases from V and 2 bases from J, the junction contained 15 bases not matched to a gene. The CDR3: CASSGRSGQGRSNYGYTF. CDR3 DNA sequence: TGTGCCAGCAGCGGTAGATCGGGACAGGGACGATCCAACTATGGCTACACCTTC.

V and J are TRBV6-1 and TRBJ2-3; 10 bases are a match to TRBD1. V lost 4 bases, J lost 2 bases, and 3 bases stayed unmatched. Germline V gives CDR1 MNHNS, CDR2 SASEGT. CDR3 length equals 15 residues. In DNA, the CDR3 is TGTGCCAGCAGTGTGGACAGGGGGACCACAGATACGCAGTATTTT. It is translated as CASSVDRGTTDTQYF.

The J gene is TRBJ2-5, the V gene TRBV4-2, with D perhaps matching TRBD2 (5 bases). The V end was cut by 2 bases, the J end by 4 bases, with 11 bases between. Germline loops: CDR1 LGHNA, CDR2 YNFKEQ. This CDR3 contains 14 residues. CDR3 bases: TGTGCCAGCAGCCAACCAAGCGGAGGAGAGACCCAGTACTTC. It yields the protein CASSQPSGGETQYF.

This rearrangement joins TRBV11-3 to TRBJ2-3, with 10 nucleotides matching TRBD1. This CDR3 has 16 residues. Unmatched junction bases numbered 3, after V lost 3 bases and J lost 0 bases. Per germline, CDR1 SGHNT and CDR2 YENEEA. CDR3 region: CASSLGQGFSTDTQYF. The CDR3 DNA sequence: TGTGCCAGCAGCTTGGGACAGGGGTTCAGCACAGATACGCAGTATTTT.

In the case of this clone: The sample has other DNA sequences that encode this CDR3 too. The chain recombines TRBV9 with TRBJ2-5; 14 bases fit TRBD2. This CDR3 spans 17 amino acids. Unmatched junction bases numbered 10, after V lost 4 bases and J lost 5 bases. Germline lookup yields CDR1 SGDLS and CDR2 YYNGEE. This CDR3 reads CASSPGTSGRSGETQYF. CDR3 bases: TGTGCCAGCAGCCCCGGGACTAGCGGGAGAAGTGGGGAGACCCAGTACTTC.

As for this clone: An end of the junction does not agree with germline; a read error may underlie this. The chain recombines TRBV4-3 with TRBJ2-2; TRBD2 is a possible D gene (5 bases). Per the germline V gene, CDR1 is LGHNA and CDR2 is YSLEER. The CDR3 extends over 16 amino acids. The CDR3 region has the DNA TGCGCCAGCAGCCAAGATCGTGTGAGTGTGTTCGGGAAGCTGTTTTTT. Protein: CASSQDRVSVFGKLFF.

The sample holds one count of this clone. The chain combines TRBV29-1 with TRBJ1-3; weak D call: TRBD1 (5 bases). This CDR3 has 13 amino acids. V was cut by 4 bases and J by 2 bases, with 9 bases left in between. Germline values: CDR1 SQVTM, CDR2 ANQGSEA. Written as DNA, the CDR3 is TGCAGCGTTGCTCGGGGGACTGGAAACACCATATATTTT. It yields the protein CSVARGTGNTIYF.

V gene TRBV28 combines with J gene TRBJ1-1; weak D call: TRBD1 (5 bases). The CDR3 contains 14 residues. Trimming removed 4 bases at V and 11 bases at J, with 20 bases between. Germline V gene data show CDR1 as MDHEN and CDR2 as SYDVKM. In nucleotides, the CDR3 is TGTGCCAGCAGTTCTACCGGGACTACAGCTCCGGCTTTCTTT. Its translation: CASSSTGTTAPAFF.